This record concerns one T cell receptor (beta chain) sequence. The antigen remains unidentified. This sample was taken from a study of T cell responses to AZD1222 COVID-19 vaccine. The study's findings and limits: Close to half of spike-specific TCRs reportedly recognize unmutated variant regions.

TCRdb's table, derived via immunoSEQ multiplex PCR, lists solely in-frame clones and lacks some. Of around 80,000 clones in the sample, 92% are singletons; the top ten hold around 4.5%. This CDR3 is built from 13 residues. V was trimmed by 3 bases and J by 10 bases, leaving 13 bases between them. Germline values: CDR1 LNHDA, CDR2 SQIVND (reference sequence). This chain joins TRBV19 and TRBJ2-1; perhaps TRBD2 as D (6 bases). The sequenced sample was peripheral blood, obtained 28 days after the second AZD1222 dose. The sequence derives from an adult who received the AZD1222 COVID-19 vaccine. The CDR3 coding sequence is TGTGCCAGTAGTATGGGGGGAGAGCGGGAGCAGTTCTTC. Translated, it gives CASSMGGEREQFF.